This T cell receptor beta chain emerged from a study of early T cells in non-severe SARS-CoV-2 infection. Using its own MiXCR run on the 5' RACE reads, TCRdb lists one record per CDR3 protein. The sample consists of tens of thousands of distinct CDR3 sequences, less than 20% of them appearing once. This clonotype was seen more than once but under ten times. The CDR3 runs to 19 residues. V lost 4 bases to trimming and J lost 2 bases; unmatched junction nucleotides: 17. Germline CDR1 is SGHAT and CDR2 is FQNNGV. The sample here was whole blood, taken at baseline. The chain joins TRBV11-2 to TRBJ1-2; 9 bases are a match to TRBD1. This clonotype was sampled from an adult who was a healthcare worker with PCR-confirmed SARS-CoV-2 infection or an uninfected control (not recorded which). CDR3 loop: CASSSPRRGQGYLNYGYTF. In DNA form, the CDR3 reads TGTGCCAGCAGCTCCCCTCGCCGGGGACAGGGCTATTTGAACTATGGCTACACCTTC.